Included here is one TCR beta chain sequence, with context. Its recognized antigen is unknown. It has no much larger one-base neighbor in the sample; base qualities were not kept. This sample was taken from a study of cytomegalovirus exposure and HLA in healthy donors (dated by TCRdb to the late 2010s). With respect to the entire study: According to an earlier analysis of 587 of the donors, 150 million to 200 million T cells yielded roughly 100 million unique TCR beta sequences and 276 Gb of sequence data. An early release covering about 600 HLA-typed donors comprised approximately 290 gigabases of sequencing data and around 80 million unique TCR sequences. Of the roughly 410 genotyped donors, 75% to 85% were placed in the genetic ancestry cluster associated with self-reported Caucasian donors. The study was designed to test whether signatures of past pathogen exposure could be identified by cataloging public T cell receptors. The study profiled the T cell repertoires of fewer than 850 subjects by immunosequencing and related them to cytomegalovirus serostatus. In addition to the first cohort of 500 to 850 subjects, a separate validation cohort of approximately 110 different subjects was used. High-throughput TCR immunosequencing, statistical association of individual TCRs with disease status, and machine learning were combined to predict cytomegalovirus infection status. In a later analysis, previously published TCR beta repertoires from 600 to 850 donors were re-analyzed and high-resolution HLA genotyping was added so that TCR occurrence patterns could be studied. The later analysis used no new phenotypic data to find candidate immune exposures, relying instead on TCR beta sequences and their occurrence across donors. An earlier analysis of around 640 of the donors used high-throughput TCR beta sequencing to judge whether each TCR beta V gene segment behaved as functional or pseudogenic. Donor age, sex, ethnicity and CMV serostatus were compiled alongside the repertoire data. A later genetic analysis took genome-wide SNP genotypes for about 65% of the roughly 670 donors and used that subset as a discovery cohort. Every repertoire in the discovery cohort had been generated on one and the same sequencing platform. Class I and class II HLA loci were covered by the typing at four-digit resolution. Typing coverage varied by locus: roughly 629-640 donors for A, B, C, DRB1 and DQB1; 500 to 550 for DQA1; about 600 for DPA1; about 450 for DPB1. Four or five DR-DQ haplotypes were treated as single units for association and clustering because of strong linkage in the cohort. Among some 410 genotyped donors of the cohort, an average of about 240,000 unique TCR beta nucleotide sequences was sequenced per donor, of which 15% to 20% were non-productive.

The germline V gene (reference sequence) provides CDR1 SEHNR and CDR2 FQNEAQ. V is reduced by 5 bases and J by 1 base, leaving a spacing of 14 bases between them. Measured from the cysteine to the phenylalanine, the CDR3 is 15 residues long. Just CDR3 DNA is preserved here, 45 bases in frame from base 1. The receptor library was made with the immunoSEQ multiplex PCR assay. For the multiplex PCR, a mixture combining 60 forward primers for TCR Vbeta segments and 13 reverse primers for TCR Jbeta segments was used. The CDR3 region of rearranged TCR beta genes was amplified from genomic DNA by a multiplex PCR assay. On the Illumina HiSeq System, the amplified TCR beta libraries were sequenced as 87-base-pair reads. Concerning the study's data processing: A later analysis counted some 74 million unique TCR beta chains across the 666 repertoires, and around 9.9 million of these chains were shared by at least two donors. A nearest-neighbor algorithm error-corrected the raw reads and collapsed the reads into unique sequences, merging closely related sequences to remove PCR and sequencing errors. Alignment of CDR3 sequences to IMGT reference sequences was used to assign V, D and J gene segments. For a sequence to be retained, a match of at least six nucleotides to both a V gene segment and a J gene segment was required. A rearrangement counted as productive if the CDR3 had no stop codons and remained in frame with V and J, and every other rearrangement counted as non-productive. Following IMGT convention, CDR3 was defined as the stretch from the second conserved V-encoded cysteine to the conserved J-encoded phenylalanine. The earlier analysis of roughly 590 of the donors excluded sequences that lacked an unambiguous match to a single V gene segment. An earlier analysis of about 600 of the donors called V segments functional above 56.7% productive rearrangements and segregating when the between-donor standard deviation exceeded 5%. A statistical classification framework was developed to diagnose cytomegalovirus status using the catalog of TCR beta chain sequences. In a later analysis, TCR nucleotide sequences were compared against IMGT/GENE-DB human TR gene sequences so that V and J genes could be assigned. In a later analysis, CDR3 sequences and most-parsimonious VDJ recombination scenarios were assigned using the TCRdist pipeline. In a later analysis, each TCR beta chain was defined by its CDR3 amino acid sequence together with its V-gene family, and reads without a unique V-gene family were excluded. To address suspected cross-contamination and a sequencing artifact, a later analysis removed several hundred highly shared, low-generation-probability nucleotide sequences. In a later analysis, a clonal expansion index for each public chain was calculated from normalized within-repertoire ranks of inferred template counts. In a later analysis, generation probabilities were computed using a VDJ recombination model fitted to out-of-frame rearrangements, and the results were checked against IGoR. Hypergeometric tests were used in a later analysis to score TCR-TCR, TCR-HLA and TCR-CMV co-occurrence, with a repertoire-size bias correction applied to the TCR pairs. A later analysis estimated false discovery rates by permuting HLA or CMV assignments 20 times. In a later analysis, co-occurring TCRs were grouped using DBSCAN, and TCRdist sequence similarity was added for clustering within HLA-allele-positive subsets. For co-occurrence clustering, repertoires with fewer than 30,000 or more than 120,000 public chains were excluded, along with 4 to 6 repertoires with anomalous nucleotide sharing. The clones in this table, taken by TCRdb from immuneACCESS, are in-frame only. Not every clone is retained; where verified, under half of the shortfall comes from an unresolved V gene, and the cause of the rest is unknown. D and trimming were read from the DNA, whereas the V and J calls and clone size are those reported in that table. This sample is represented by approximately 100,000 clones; about 80% of them were singletons. Of the sample, 3% to 3.5% falls within the top ten clones.

In total, roughly 670 healthy bone marrow donors made up the cohort. At the time of sampling, all cohort members were nominally healthy, though unrecorded immune exposures were likely present. The donor tested CMV seronegative, placing the donor among the 350 or so seronegative members of the cohort. A peripheral blood sample was provided by each donor, and peripheral blood mononuclear cells were used for TCR beta sequencing. The Qiagen DNeasy Blood Extraction Kit was used to extract genomic DNA from the blood cell samples. What the study reported, not specific to this receptor: A further reported finding was that TCR beta sequences accurately predicted the HLA-A and HLA-B alleles for most subjects in the first cohort. In this cohort, only TCR beta chains were sequenced, and detectable features were limited by the absence of alpha or paired-chain data. According to the authors, the approach could potentially be generalized to other disease states and immunological phenotypes. Several of the top co-occurrence clusters appeared to be linked to parvovirus B19, influenza, CMV and Epstein-Barr virus, according to a later analysis. Because counts were too low, about 17 rarely observed V segments, including chromosome 9 orphons, were excluded from the earlier analysis of under 650 of the donors. In an earlier analysis of 587 of the donors, most TCR beta V segments appeared in productive rearrangements about 90% or about 30% of the time, broadly matching IMGT annotations. In a later genetic analysis, fewer N-insertions in productive TCRs were reported among donors in an Asian-associated ancestry cluster than the approximately 670-donor mean. In the study, approximately 150 TCR beta chains were listed as associated with cytomegalovirus. A group of highly shared sequence variants was considered likely to be a technical artifact of the sequencing pipeline. Most CMV-associated TCR beta chains appeared to be HLA-restricted in a later analysis, and the HLA associations seemed to be driven largely by CMV exposure. CMV serostatus was the only immune exposure information available for the cohort. Most TCR sequences were observed very rarely across donors, whereas some public TCRs were present in many individuals. In vitro tests confirmed that a few of the cytomegalovirus-associated TCR beta chains recognize cytomegalovirus antigens. In a later analysis, HLA-associated TCR beta chains were found to be more clonally expanded and to have lower generation probabilities than equally common non-associated chains. Sequencing depth was assumed to be roughly uniform across donors in the presence/absence analyses, though that assumption may not hold. In a later analysis, 15,000 to 20,000 TCR beta sequences were associated with specific HLA alleles at a false discovery rate of 0.05. Correlated functional status among segregating V segments might reflect linkage disequilibrium, but an unknown experimental factor could not be ruled out. When HLA alleles, especially DR and DQ, strongly co-occurred, TCR associations were difficult to assign to individual alleles. The classifier was reported to diagnose cytomegalovirus status with high specificity and sensitivity in both the original cohort and the validation cohort. Because some donors lacked HLA typing at each locus, the association tests relied only on the typed subset. According to a later analysis, TCR association rates differed among HLA loci, with DRB1 alleles showing the most associated TCRs and HLA-C alleles showing the fewest. Because the 87-base-pair reads could not distinguish some IMGT-functional V segments, including TRBV6-2 and TRBV6-3, those segments were excluded. An association between a missense DCLRE1C variant and V-gene and J-gene trimming of TCR beta chains was found in a later genetic analysis and replicated in an independent cohort.

Source material: PBMCs. This TCR was sampled from a woman between 40 and 55 years old in good health and CMV-seronegative. The chain uses TRBV7-9 and TRBJ2-5, with the D segment identity uncertain. The nucleotide sequence is given as TGTGCCAGCAGCACCCTGACACCTCTCCAAGAGACCCAGTACTTC. Its protein reads: CASSTLTPLQETQYF.